Below are 18 T cell receptor beta chains sequenced from a single sample in a study of CD8 T cells in Susac syndrome. Reverse transcription of roughly 0.45 to 1 ug RNA was performed with random hexamers. Each CDR3 protein gets one entry after TCRdb re-called the immunoSEQ multiplex PCR reads with MiXCR. The sample has around 140,000 distinct CDR3 sequences; around 94% are singletons. Sequenced material: CD4+ T cells from PBMCs. The receptor set was obtained from a human donor in good health.

This clonotype was detected only once. The chain couples TRBV7-2 to TRBJ2-4; TRBD2 agrees at 7 bases. Germline V gives CDR1 SGHTA, CDR2 FQGNSA. After removal of 1 base from V and 3 bases from J, the junction contained 3 bases not matched to a gene. The CDR3 consists of 15 residues. CDR3 sequence: CASSLEAGRKNIQYF. CDR3 DNA sequence: TGTGCCAGCAGCTTAGAAGCGGGACGCAAAAACATTCAGTACTTC.

This clonotype appeared a single time. The gene calls are TRBV20-1 and TRBJ2-5; 8 bases are shared with TRBD1. The germline V gene has CDR1 DFQATT and CDR2 SNEGSKA (reference sequence). Trimming took 1 base from V and 5 from J; bases not matched to a gene: 3. The CDR3 totals 13 residues. CDR3 loop: CSARAGGGETQYF. DNA of the CDR3: TGCAGTGCTAGAGCAGGGGGCGGCGAGACCCAGTACTTC.

V gene TRBV12-3 or TRBV12-4 combines with J gene TRBJ1-5; a possible D gene is TRBD1 (5 bases). This CDR3 has 14 residues. The V gene lost 3 bases and the J gene lost 5 bases, with 11 bases spanning the gap. The CDR3 bases are TGTGCCAGCAGTTTTGCGGGGGTCGATCAGCCCCAGCATTTT. Its translation is CASSFAGVDQPQHF.

The rearrangement uses TRBV20-1 and TRBJ2-5, with a tentative D call TRBD1 (5 bases). Germline lookup yields CDR1 DFQATT and CDR2 SNEGSKA (reference sequence). The CDR3 extends over 14 amino acids. V lost 0 bases and J 2 bases, leaving 10 bases between the germline ends. CDR3 nucleotide sequence: TGCAGTGCTAGAGATACAAGACAGCAAGAGACCCAGTACTTC. Its translation is CSARDTRQQETQYF.

The genes are TRBV6-6 and TRBJ1-2, with D possibly matching TRBD1 (6 bases). Between the trimmed V and J ends, which lost 3 bases and 7 bases, there was a span of 9 bases. Germline lookup yields CDR1 MNHNY and CDR2 SVGAGI (reference sequence). This CDR3 comprises 12 residues. CDR3 loop: CASSYGGGGYTF. For the CDR3, the DNA is TGTGCCAGCAGTTATGGGGGCGGTGGCTACACCTTC.

This chain connects TRBV9 to TRBJ2-1; TRBD2 aligns across 10 bases. The CDR3 consists of 14 residues. In germline, CDR1 is SGDLS, CDR2 YYNGEE. The J segment lost 15 bases and the V segment lost 4 bases, leaving 13 bases of the junction unmatched. CDR3 bases: TGTGCCAGCAGCCCCGGACTAGCGGTCGAAAATTTGTTCTTC. Translation: CASSPGLAVENLFF.

CDR3 in amino acids: CATSGLTGNQPQHF. As DNA, the CDR3 is TGTGCCACCTCTGGATTGACCGGGAATCAGCCCCAGCATTTT. V is TRBV19 and J is TRBJ1-5, with D hard to call. This CDR3 spans 14 amino acids. V shed 10 bases and J shed 4 bases, with 17 bases lying between them. Germline assignment: CDR1 LNHDA and CDR2 SQIVND (reference sequence).

The gene calls are TRBV27 and TRBJ2-3; 8 nucleotides match TRBD1. The CDR3 sequence is 15 residues long. J gave up 4 bases and V 1 base, and 4 bases lay outside the gene matches. CDR1 and CDR2 (germline): MNHEY, SMNVEV (reference sequence). The CDR3 nucleotides read TGTGCCAGCAGTTTATGGGCAGGGGGCGCAGATACGCAGTATTTT. Amino acid sequence: CASSLWAGGADTQYF.

The chain has TRBV10-3 and TRBJ2-7; weak D call: TRBD1 (6 bases). Germline CDR1 is ENHRY and CDR2 is SYGVKD. The V end lost 10 bases, the J end lost 1 base, and 14 bases lay between the germline ends. This CDR3 contains 13 residues. Here the CDR3 reads CATSGTPSYEQYF. As DNA, the CDR3 is TGTGCCACCTCCGGGACACCTTCCTACGAGCAGTACTTC.

This clonotype has a single count. The chain employs TRBV10-3 and TRBJ1-2, with D unresolved. The CDR3 loop spans 13 amino acids. V was pared by 4 bases and J by 2 bases, with 8 bases between. CDR1 is ENHRY, CDR2 SYGVKD, per germline. The CDR3 region is CAISAAANYGYTF. DNA for the CDR3: TGTGCCATCAGTGCAGCGGCAAACTATGGCTACACCTTC.

This sequence joins TRBV6-1 and TRBJ1-5; possible D gene TRBD1, 6 bases. The V gene lost 5 bases and the J gene lost 2 bases, with 10 bases spanning the gap. The CDR3 runs to 14 residues. Per germline, CDR1 MNHNS and CDR2 SASEGT. The CDR3 is CASSIQGGNQPQHF. The DNA for the CDR3 is TGTGCCAGCAGTATACAGGGCGGCAATCAGCCCCAGCATTTT.

J is TRBJ2-3 and V is TRBV12-3 or TRBV12-4; D unresolved. V shed 9 bases and J shed 1 base, with 17 bases lying between them. This CDR3 has 15 amino acids. This CDR3 is CASHLDRRGTDTQYF. CDR3 coding DNA: TGTGCCAGTCACCTGGACCGACGGGGCACAGATACGCAGTATTTT.

The rearrangement links TRBV9 to TRBJ2-7, with a tentative D call TRBD2 (7 bases). The germline V gene has CDR1 SGDLS and CDR2 YYNGEE. The CDR3 has 16 residues. V lost 1 base and J lost 1, with 15 bases in between. CDR3 region: CASSVTGGPGSYEQYF. The CDR3 nucleotides read TGTGCCAGCAGCGTAACGGGGGGCCCAGGGTCCTACGAGCAGTACTTC.

Written as DNA, the CDR3 is TGTGCCAGCATGAGGAGGCAGGGGTACTATGGCTACACCTTC. Translated: CASMRRQGYYGYTF. This chain uses TRBV6-5 with TRBJ1-2; possibly TRBD1 for D (6 bases). V shed 7 bases and J shed 3 bases, with 15 bases lying between them. CDR1 is MNHEY and CDR2 is SVGAGI in the germline V gene. This CDR3 has 14 amino acids.

The V call is TRBV30, the J call TRBJ2-1; 11 nucleotides match TRBD2. Germline CDR1 GTSNPN, CDR2 SVGIG (reference sequence). The J segment lost 4 bases and the V segment lost 2 bases, leaving 4 bases of the junction unmatched. CDR3 size: 15 residues. CDR3 sequence reads: CAWSTTSGIYNEQFF. The CDR3 DNA reads as TGTGCCTGGAGTACGACTAGCGGGATATACAATGAGCAGTTCTTC.

The rearrangement joins TRBV28 to TRBJ2-2; D ambiguous. Germline V gives CDR1 MDHEN, CDR2 SYDVKM. The length of the CDR3 is 14 residues. The V end lost 6 bases, the J end lost 0 bases, and 8 bases lay between the germline ends. CDR3 nucleotides: TGTGCCAGCAGGCCCTCTTCGAACACCGGGGAGCTGTTTTTT. This codes for CASRPSSNTGELFF.

This clonotype is a singleton in its sample. The chain employs TRBV20-1 and TRBJ2-4; 10 nucleotides line up with TRBD2. This CDR3 is 18 amino acids long. Trimming at V came to 2 bases and at J to 0 bases, leaving 10 bases not matched to a gene. Germline V gives CDR1 DFQATT, CDR2 SNEGSKA (reference sequence). CDR3 sequence: CSARPSGRGGLAKNIQYF. The DNA of the CDR3 is TGCAGTGCTAGACCTAGCGGGAGAGGGGGATTAGCCAAAAACATTCAGTACTTC.

J is TRBJ1-4 and V is TRBV1. TRBV1 is a pseudogene segment. The CDR3 runs to 14 residues. Written as DNA, the CDR3 is TGCACCAGCAGCCAAGTGAGGCCCGTTAGGAAACTGTTTTTT. Amino acids: CTSSQVRPVRKLFF.